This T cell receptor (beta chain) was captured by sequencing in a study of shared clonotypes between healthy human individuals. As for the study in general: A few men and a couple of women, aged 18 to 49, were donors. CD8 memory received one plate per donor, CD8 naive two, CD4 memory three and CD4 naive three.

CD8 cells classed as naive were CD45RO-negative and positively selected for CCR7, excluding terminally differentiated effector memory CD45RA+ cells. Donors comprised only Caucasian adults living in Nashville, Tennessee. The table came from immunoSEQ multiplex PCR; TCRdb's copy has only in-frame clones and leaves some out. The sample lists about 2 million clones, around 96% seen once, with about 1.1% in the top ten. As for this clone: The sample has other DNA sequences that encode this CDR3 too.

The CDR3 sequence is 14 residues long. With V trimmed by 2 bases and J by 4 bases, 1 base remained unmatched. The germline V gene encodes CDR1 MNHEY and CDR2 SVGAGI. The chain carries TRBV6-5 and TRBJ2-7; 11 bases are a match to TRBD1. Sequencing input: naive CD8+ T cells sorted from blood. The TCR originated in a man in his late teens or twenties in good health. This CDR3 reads CASSYGDRGYEQYF. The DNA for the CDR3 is TGTGCCAGCAGTTACGGGGACAGGGGGTACGAGCAGTACTTC.